This TCR beta chain was observed in a study of beta chain features in type 1 diabetes. Overall study: Age, gender and cell yields were similar between patients and healthy donors. Regarding the study as a whole: In all four CD4+ subsets, TCRB CDR3 length was significantly, moderately reduced in type 1 diabetes.

TCRB transcripts that were expressed got sequenced, as all of the isolated RNA had been reverse transcribed. Data came from immunoSEQ multiplex PCR; TCRdb stores just in-frame clones and leaves some out. Among 640,000 or so clones listed, roughly 12% were seen once. CDR1 and CDR2 from the germline V gene are KGHSH and LQKENI. V lost 2 bases, J lost 0 bases, and 2 bases stayed unmatched. This CDR3 is 15 amino acids long. As regards this clone: Its antigen is still unknown.

The V gene is TRBV18, the J gene TRBJ2-3, with TRBD2 matching over 7 bases. The sequenced sample consisted of naive CD4+ T cells from blood. The clonotype was recovered from a man between 18 and 29 years old with type 1 diabetes. The CDR3 bases are TGTGCCAGCTCACCAGGGCGGGGGAGCACAGATACGCAGTATTTT. Translated, it gives CASSPGRGSTDTQYF.